This entry features one TCR beta chain sequence. This clone appeared a few times. What this receptor recognizes is not known. No quality values exist for individual bases; no much larger clone is one base distant. Read against the paper, the sample's time point label means: baseline before first vaccination. Samples from vaccinated people were obtained from the UK trials COV001 and COV002, which included a single-blind randomized controlled phase 2/3 trial of AZD1222 (ChAdOx1 nCoV-19) in healthy adults. Trial participant PBMC samples were collected at day 0 and day 28 after the second dose for TCRbeta chain sequencing. This entry comes from a study of T cell responses to AZD1222 COVID-19 vaccine (dated by TCRdb to the early 2020s). For the study in its entirety: AZD1222 recipients given second doses at about 4 weeks or at about 12 weeks were pooled, since spike-specific TCR depth and breadth were not found to differ between the two schedules. A total of 240 or so trial participants underwent TCR sequencing, of whom about 200 had received two doses of AZD1222 and 26 had received two doses of the MenACWY control vaccine. Trial participants were enrolled into age subgroups of 18-55, 56-69 and 70-plus years, which contained around 150, 28 and 57 TCR-sequenced participants, respectively.

The CDR3 regions of human TCRbeta chains were subjected to immunosequencing. The study's own analysis went as follows. TCRs in the repertoires were matched against a reference library of SARS-CoV-2-specific TCRs that had been generated with the MIRA antigen-specificity platform. Breadth was defined as the fraction of unique TCRs that were SARS-CoV-2-associated, and depth was defined as the fraction of total T cells that were SARS-CoV-2-associated. Using the MIRA data, each spike-specific TCR was assigned both to the spike region to which the TCR was reactive and to a CD4 or CD8 class. Log10-transformed breadth and depth values were compared by one-way ANOVA with Sidak's multiple comparisons tests. TCRdb holds this immuneACCESS table with in-frame rearrangements only. Some clones are missing; in checked studies, unresolved V genes explain under half, and the rest has no known cause. That table furnishes V, J and clone size, whereas the DNA furnished D and trimming. The sample records fewer than 300,000 clones, more than 80% of which are singletons. The ten biggest clones cover less than 0.65% of the sample.

What the work shows at the level of the full study, not this receptor alone: Conclusions about previously exposed vaccinees are limited, since just 6 or 7 AZD1222 recipients were seropositive for SARS-CoV-2 at baseline. Nearly half of unique spike-specific TCRs reportedly recognized epitopes outside regions mutated in the B.1.351 and B.1.1.7 variants. After two AZD1222 doses, both the breadth and the depth of spike-specific TCRs were significantly higher than at day 0 and than in MenACWY recipients. The whole spike protein was spanned by vaccine-associated CD4 TCRs, and dominant responses were seen in regions 160-218 and 743-854. Participants were mostly white British and included more females than males, and it was suggested by the authors that clonal diversity may have been underestimated. The 56-69-year group was small, and its depth increase did not reach significance, likely because of low power. No day 14 peak-response samples were available, so repertoires were characterized only after the peak T cell response.

This sequence was found in an adult in good health. The specimen comprised peripheral blood, sampled on day 0 of AZD1222 vaccination.

The DNA reads TGTGCCATCTCGGACAGGGGCGGTGGACCCCTCCACTTT. Protein translation: CAISDRGGGPLHF. The chain couples TRBV27 to TRBJ1-6, with 9 junctional bases fitting TRBD1. Including cysteine and phenylalanine, the CDR3 has 13 amino acids. The only DNA kept is the CDR3, 39 bases in frame from the first base. Via the germline V gene (reference sequence), CDR1 is MNHEY and CDR2 SMNVEV. V is pruned by 10 bases and J by 12 bases, leaving 10 bases of the junction without a gene match.